This is a list of T cell receptor beta chains from one sample in a study of blood T cell repertoires in COVID-19. Measured with immunoSEQ multiplex PCR; TCRdb has only the in-frame clones, and not every one. The table lists roughly 150,000 clones, over 80% of them singletons. Sequencing was performed on peripheral blood. The receptor set was obtained from a woman of 80 years or more with active or convalescent COVID-19. The CDR3 runs from the conserved cysteine through the conserved F or W. The order of the fields is clone size, D gene, V gene, J gene, CDR3 protein, CDR3 DNA. A D gene is named only where the DNA matches it firmly. Expanded clones are given a class, and other clones once, few, many or no size at all.

size: once; D: TRBD1; V: TRBV7-2; J: TRBJ2-1; CDR3: CASSLAQGSAEQFF; DNA: TGTGCCAGCAGCTTAGCACAGGGGAGCGCTGAGCAGTTCTTC
size: NA; D: NA; V: TRBV2; J: TRBJ2-3; CDR3: CASSETGGVSWREDTQYF; DNA: TGTGCCAGCAGTGAAACAGGTGGGGTAAGCTGGCGGGAAGATACGCAGTATTTT
size: once; D: TRBD1; V: TRBV4-3; J: TRBJ1-2; CDR3: CASSQDPTGVRGYGYTF; DNA: TGCGCCAGCAGCCAAGATCCTACAGGGGTCAGGGGCTATGGCTACACCTTC
size: NA; D: TRBD1; V: TRBV18; J: TRBJ2-3; CDR3: CASSLSEGQGGTDTQYF; DNA: TGTGCCAGCTCCCTCAGCGAGGGACAGGGAGGCACAGATACGCAGTATTTT
size: NA; D: TRBD1; V: TRBV18; J: TRBJ1-2; CDR3: CASSLQGDLPGYTF; DNA: TGTGCCAGCTCACTACAGGGGGACCTACCTGGCTACACCTTC
size: NA; D: NA; V: TRBV28; J: TRBJ2-1; CDR3: CASWTAFNNEQFF; DNA: TGTGCCAGTTGGACTGCTTTTAACAATGAGCAGTTCTTC
size: once; D: NA; V: TRBV11-3; J: TRBJ2-2; CDR3: CASSLREGLRVSYTGELFF; DNA: TGTGCCAGCAGCTTACGAGAGGGACTCAGGGTCTCATACACCGGGGAGCTGTTTTTT
size: NA; D: NA; V: TRBV7-8; J: TRBJ1-2; CDR3: CASSSRGGRDYGYTF; DNA: TGTGCCAGCAGCTCCCGAGGGGGGAGGGACTATGGCTACACCTTC
size: NA; D: NA; V: TRBV7-2; J: TRBJ1-1; CDR3: CASSFDLTRTEAFF; DNA: TGTGCCAGCAGCTTTGACCTTACGAGGACTGAAGCTTTCTTT
size: NA; D: NA; V: TRBV29-1; J: TRBJ2-1; CDR3: CSSTGYNEQFF; DNA: TGCAGCTCCACAGGGTACAATGAGCAGTTCTTC
size: once; D: NA; V: TRBV7-6; J: TRBJ1-3; CDR3: CASSPRGSQGNTIYF; DNA: TGTGCCAGCAGCCCCAGGGGTTCGCAAGGAAACACCATATATTTT
size: NA; D: NA; V: TRBV18; J: TRBJ1-4; CDR3: CASSPRWTSLATNEKLFF; DNA: TGTGCCAGCTCACCACGGTGGACTAGCCTTGCAACTAATGAAAAACTGTTTTTT
size: NA; D: NA; V: TRBV19; J: TRBJ1-4; CDR3: CASSIVTPGGEKLFF; DNA: TGTGCCAGTAGTATAGTGACCCCGGGTGGAGAAAAACTGTTTTTT
size: few; D: NA; V: TRBV2; J: TRBJ1-1; CDR3: CACGGTENTEAFF; DNA: TGTGCCTGCGGAGGGACGGAGAACACTGAAGCTTTCTTT
size: NA; D: NA; V: TRBV7-9; J: TRBJ1-5; CDR3: CASSASGDQPQHF; DNA: TGTGCCAGCAGCGCCTCGGGGGATCAGCCCCAGCATTTT
size: few; D: TRBD1; V: TRBV18; J: TRBJ2-5; CDR3: CASSPRTGLQETQYF; DNA: TGTGCCAGCTCACCACGGACAGGGCTGCAAGAGACCCAGTACTTC
size: NA; D: NA; V: TRBV19; J: TRBJ1-2; CDR3: CASSIGQASNYGYTF; DNA: TGTGCCAGTAGTATAGGGCAGGCCTCAAACTATGGCTACACCTTC
size: NA; D: NA; V: TRBV7-2; J: TRBJ1-6; CDR3: CASSLVSPWQGPREALHF; DNA: TGTGCCAGCAGCTTAGTTAGCCCTTGGCAGGGACCTAGGGAGGCCCTCCACTTT
size: NA; D: NA; V: TRBV6-1; J: TRBJ1-5; CDR3: CASSEQGGAINQPQHF; DNA: TGTGCCAGCAGTGAACAGGGAGGGGCGATCAATCAGCCCCAGCATTTT
size: NA; D: TRBD1; V: TRBV18; J: TRBJ2-7; CDR3: CASSPIDTGGGEQYF; DNA: TGTGCCAGCTCACCGATAGATACAGGGGGCGGCGAGCAGTACTTC
size: few; D: TRBD1; V: TRBV27; J: TRBJ2-1; CDR3: CASSKGQGGYNEQFF; DNA: TGTGCCAGCAGTAAAGGACAGGGAGGCTACAATGAGCAGTTCTTC
size: NA; D: NA; V: TRBV5-1; J: TRBJ2-5; CDR3: CASSLDWQETQYF; DNA: TGCGCCAGCAGCTTGGACTGGCAAGAGACCCAGTACTTC
size: NA; D: TRBD2; V: TRBV7-2; J: TRBJ2-2; CDR3: CASSSGTRATGELFF; DNA: TGTGCCAGCAGTTCCGGGACTAGAGCCACCGGGGAGCTGTTTTTT